This is a list of T cell receptor beta chains from one sample in a study of shared clonotypes between healthy human individuals. Libraries were prepared by immunoSEQ multiplex PCR; TCRdb keeps only in-frame clonotypes and omits some of them. The repertoire holds about 2,500,000 clones, with around 94% as singletons. Input material: naive CD4+ T cells sorted from blood. The receptors were sampled from a man between 18 and 29 years old in good health. The CDR3 runs from the conserved cysteine through the conserved F or W. Fields, in order: J gene, V gene, CDR3 protein.

TRBJ2-7 TRBV6-1 CASSEIGQGLGYEQYF
TRBJ2-3 TRBV6-6 CASSYRLADSTDTQYF
TRBJ1-1 TRBV11-2 CASSLEGRARFSTEAFF
TRBJ1-2 TRBV28 CASSTRRQGLGYGYTF
TRBJ2-7 TRBV10-3 CAISGASGASGEQYF
TRBJ2-7 TRBV7-9 CASSLAGVRPWQYF
TRBJ2-1 TRBV10-2 CASSGGALAGLYNEQFF
TRBJ2-7 TRBV5-1 CASRDGTGPAYEQYF
TRBJ1-3 TRBV5-4 CASSSDPISGNTIYF
TRBJ1-5 TRBV27 CASSLISNQPQHF
TRBJ2-5 TRBV30 CAWSESMTGTQYF
TRBJ2-5 TRBV18 CASSPRGGQETQYF
TRBJ1-6 TRBV10-3 CAIRLGGGDNSPLHF
TRBJ2-7 TRBV18 CASSPPGHQYEQYF
TRBJ1-5 TRBV6-1 CASSGAGTQPQHF
TRBJ2-2 TRBV5-1 CASGVTGNTGELFF
TRBJ2-7 TRBV6-5 CASSWGQGHSYEQYF
TRBJ2-5 TRBV5-1 CASSPEPTGTFQETQYF
TRBJ2-1 TRBV18 CASSPITDPNYNEQFF
TRBJ2-3 TRBV5-4 CASTVLGTDTQYF
TRBJ1-1 TRBV18 CASSPQGSNTEAFF
TRBJ2-1 TRBV4-3 CASSQSTSGTYNEQFF
TRBJ2-7 TRBV7-9 CASSSPSPHYEQYF
TRBJ2-1 TRBV7-2 CASRRGGEAGDNEQFF
TRBJ2-1 TRBV27 CASSLSSGLAGLRTSYNEQFF
TRBJ2-7 TRBV23-1 CASSPQHPYEQYF
TRBJ1-1 TRBV7-2 CASSFRAGTEAFF
TRBJ1-3 TRBV27 CASSPGIGLSGNTIYF
TRBJ1-2 TRBV5-6 CASSLNANYGYTF
TRBJ2-1 TRBV4-1 CASSQVAGGYNEQFF
TRBJ2-3 TRBV4-1 CASSQPDRDTDTQYF
TRBJ2-7 TRBV7-2 CASSTSGGPAEQYF
TRBJ2-5 TRBV10-3 CAISESDLAGVETQYF
TRBJ1-5 TRBV28 CASSFVRDRANQPQHF
TRBJ1-1 TRBV5-5 CASTPLVRVNTEAFF
TRBJ1-5 TRBV2 CASSGGTGNQPQHF
TRBJ2-3 TRBV11-3 CASSFRVTDTQYF
TRBJ2-2 TRBV10-2 CASSLAAAAGELFF
TRBJ1-2 TRBV4-1 CASSHLQGPGYTF
TRBJ1-1 TRBV11-3 CASSFEGGTEAFF
TRBJ2-7 TRBV19 CASSIRQGSYEQYF
TRBJ2-6 TRBV7-2 CASSLVGRVLSGANVLTF
TRBJ1-2 TRBV10-1 CASSGRGGRNEGYTF
TRBJ2-2 TRBV5-4 CASSLDRQSLELFF
TRBJ2-6 TRBV7-3 CASSLGSSGANVLTF
TRBJ2-3 TRBV7-2 CASSHPGWDVTDTQYF
TRBJ2-7 TRBV27 CASSLSGDFTYEQYF
TRBJ1-6 TRBV18 CASSPFTGLNSPLHF
TRBJ2-1 TRBV6-1 CASNPREYNEQFF
TRBJ2-3 TRBV6-1 CASSDEASSTDTQYF
TRBJ2-1 TRBV5-1 CASSLRTGGNYNEQFF
TRBJ2-1 TRBV7-2 CASSLAGGPYNEQFF
TRBJ2-7 TRBV6-5 CATAPRGTPYEQYF
TRBJ1-5 TRBV7-9 CASSQFPGNQPQHF
TRBJ1-4 TRBV30 CAWSLTGAGEKLFF
TRBJ2-1 TRBV11-2 CASSFRLAGGPRGSNEQFF
TRBJ1-2 TRBV28 CASSVQGQGYTF
TRBJ1-2 TRBV9 CASSVGQGVRGYTF